The T cell receptor beta chain under discussion was sequenced for a study of T-cell reconstitution after alpha-beta-depleted transplantation in children. Study-wide points: Newly made T cells mostly supplied T-cell counts and diversity one year after transplant. Alpha-beta T cells present about two months after transplant were reported to originate from several hundred expanded graft clones.

The sample holds a few counts of this clonotype. Its antigen is as yet unknown. This sample's TCRbeta library carried unique molecular identifier barcodes. Each CDR3 protein gets one entry after TCRdb re-called the PCR reads with MiXCR. The table has 140,000 to 150,000 distinct CDR3 sequences, 8.8% seen once; the top ten hold approximately 18%. Trimming cost V 4 bases and J 6 bases, with 23 bases left between them. The CDR3 consists of 18 residues. The V gene's germline CDR1 is KGHDR and CDR2 SFDVKD. This clonotype was sampled from a female patient aged 2-9 years who had a stem cell transplant for congenital amegakaryocytic thrombocytopenia, so the T cells may come from the graft donor. This material consisted of PBMCs, mostly from graft donor cells, taken 180 days after TCRalphabeta/CD19-depleted stem cell transplant. The V gene is TRBV24-1, the J gene TRBJ2-2, with a possible D match to TRBD2 (6 bases). CDR3 protein: CATSEAGVVAGTAGELFF. DNA for the CDR3: TGTGCCACCAGTGAAGCGGGTGTTGTGGCAGGGACGGCCGGGGAGCTGTTTTTT.